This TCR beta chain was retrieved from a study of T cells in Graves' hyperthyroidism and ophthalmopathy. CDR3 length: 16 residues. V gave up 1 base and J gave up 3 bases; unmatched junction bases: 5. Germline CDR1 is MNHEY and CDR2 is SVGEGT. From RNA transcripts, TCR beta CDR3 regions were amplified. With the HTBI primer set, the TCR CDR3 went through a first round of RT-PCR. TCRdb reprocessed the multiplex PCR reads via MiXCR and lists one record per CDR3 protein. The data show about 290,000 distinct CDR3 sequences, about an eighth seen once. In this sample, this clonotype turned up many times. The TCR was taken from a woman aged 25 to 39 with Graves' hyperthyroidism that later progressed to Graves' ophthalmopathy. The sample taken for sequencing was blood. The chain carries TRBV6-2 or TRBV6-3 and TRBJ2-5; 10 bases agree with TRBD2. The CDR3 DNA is TGTGCCAGCAGTTACTTCCTAGCGGGAGAGAAAGAGACCCAGTACTTC. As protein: CASSYFLAGEKETQYF.